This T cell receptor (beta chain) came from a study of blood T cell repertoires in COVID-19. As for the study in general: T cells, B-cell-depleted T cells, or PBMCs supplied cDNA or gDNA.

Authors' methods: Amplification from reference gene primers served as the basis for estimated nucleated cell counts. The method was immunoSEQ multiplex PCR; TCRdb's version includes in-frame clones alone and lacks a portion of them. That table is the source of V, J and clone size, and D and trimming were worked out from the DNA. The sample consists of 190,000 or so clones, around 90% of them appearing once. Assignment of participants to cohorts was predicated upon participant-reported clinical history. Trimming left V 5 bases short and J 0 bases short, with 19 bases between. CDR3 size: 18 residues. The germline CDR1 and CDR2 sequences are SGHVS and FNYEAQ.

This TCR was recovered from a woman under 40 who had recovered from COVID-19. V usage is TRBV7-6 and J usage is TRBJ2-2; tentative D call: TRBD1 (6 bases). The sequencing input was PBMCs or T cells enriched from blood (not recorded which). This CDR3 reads CASSLGQPRFANTGELFF. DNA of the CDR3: TGTGCCAGCAGCCTCGGACAGCCGCGGTTCGCGAACACCGGGGAGCTGTTTTTT.